A single sample gave rise to the 29 T cell receptor beta chains below, sequenced in a study of tumor-infiltrating lymphocytes in glioblastoma multiforme. TCR beta libraries were built from RNA through three nested multiplex PCR rounds using modified ARM-PCR. TCRdb reanalysed the multiplex PCR reads using MiXCR and keeps one entry per CDR3 protein. The repertoire has nearly 15,000 distinct CDR3 sequences, around 72% of them found once; the top ten carry roughly two fifths. The sample comprised brain tumor tissue. Receptors originate from a male donor with glioblastoma.

This sequence joins TRBV5-5 and TRBJ2-1; D remains ambiguous. CDR1 and CDR2 (germline): SGHKS, YYEKEE (reference sequence). The CDR3 loop spans 12 amino acids. Trimming cost V 5 bases and J 7 bases, with 10 bases left between them. The CDR3: CASSIDRNEQFF. The CDR3, as DNA: TGTGCCAGCAGTATCGACCGTAATGAGCAGTTCTTC.

In its sample, this clonotype was seen once. This chain joins TRBV4-1 and TRBJ2-3, with a weak D call TRBD2 (5 bases). The CDR3 contains 16 residues. The V end was cut by 6 bases, the J end by 2 bases, with 18 bases between. Germline V CDR1 and CDR2: MGHRA, YSYEKL. The chain's CDR3 is CASSQNPDGDTDTQYF. In DNA form, the CDR3 reads TGCGCCAGCAGTCAAAACCCCGACGGGGACACAGATACGCAGTATTTT.

As for this clonotype: Compared with germline, one end of the junction differs, possibly owing to a read error. The chain couples TRBV20-1 to TRBJ1-1; TRBD1 is a possible D gene (6 bases). Germline loops: CDR1 DFQATT, CDR2 SNEGSKA (reference sequence). The length of the CDR3 is 14 residues. DNA for the CDR3: TGCAGTGCTAGAGTGGGGGGCCCGAACACTGAAGATTTCTTT. Translated: CSARVGGPNTEDFF.

V and J are TRBV7-9 and TRBJ2-5, with 8 positions matching TRBD1. Germline assignment: CDR1 SEHNR and CDR2 FQNEAQ (reference sequence). Trimming at V came to 8 bases and at J to 4 bases, leaving 9 bases not matched to a gene. The CDR3 sequence is 14 residues long. This CDR3 reads CASGSLQGGETQYF. CDR3 coding DNA: TGTGCCAGCGGCTCTCTACAGGGGGGAGAGACCCAGTACTTC.

The V call is TRBV7-2, the J call TRBJ2-7; D not certain. CDR3 length equals 13 residues. Trimming shortened V by 5 bases and J by 2 bases, and 10 bases separated the two germline ends. Germline CDR1 is SGHTA and CDR2 is FQGNSA. The CDR3, as DNA: TGTGCCAGCAGCCCCTATTTAACCTACGAGCAGTACTTC. Translating gives CASSPYLTYEQYF.

In its sample, this clonotype is medium-sized. The chain joins TRBV20-1 to TRBJ2-3; TRBD2 matches at 7 bases. The CDR3 length is 15 residues. The germline CDR1 and CDR2 sequences are DFQATT and SNEGSKA (reference sequence). The CDR3 reads CGSSRGGSIADTQYF. CDR3 DNA: TGCGGTTCGAGTCGGGGCGGGAGTATCGCAGATACGCAGTATTTT.

The chain uses TRBV20-1 and TRBJ1-2; D gene unclear. V lost 6 bases, J lost 5 bases, and 19 bases lay in between. CDR1 and CDR2 (germline): DFQATT, SNEGSKA (reference sequence). There are 14 residues in the CDR3. The CDR3 DNA reads TGCAGTGCGCAAGACCTCTTTGGACTATATGGCTACACCTTC. Amino acids: CSAQDLFGLYGYTF.

This clonotype showed up just once. The junction departs from germline at one end; a sequencing error may be responsible. CDR3 in DNA: TGCGCCACCAGGCACGGGGACAGGCTAAACACCGAAGCTTTCTTT. This sequence encodes CATRHGDRLNTEAFF. The chain combines TRBV5-1 with TRBJ1-1, with 8 bases that match TRBD1. There are 15 residues in the CDR3. The germline gives CDR1 SGHRS, CDR2 YFSETQ.

This clonotype showed up just once. The germline gene is not matched at one end of the junction; a read error may be the cause. J is TRBJ2-3 and V is TRBV4-2; D may be TRBD2 (5 bases). The germline V gene has CDR1 LGHNA and CDR2 YNFKEQ. The CDR3 sequence is 17 residues long. CDR3: CASSEDVSGRRADMQYF. For the CDR3, the DNA is TGTGCCAGCAGCGAAGACGTTAGTGGGAGAAGGGCAGATATGCAGTATTTT.

J is TRBJ2-5 and V is TRBV4-1, with D uncertain. V was pared by 1 base and J by 7 bases, with 13 bases between. The CDR3 loop spans 14 amino acids. In germline, CDR1 is MGHRA, CDR2 YSYEKL. CDR3 region: CASSQGVEVSTQYF. The CDR3 DNA is TGCGCCAGCAGCCAAGGGGTTGAAGTTTCGACCCAGTACTTC.

Turning to this clonotype: The junction and the germline gene differ at one end; a read error may be behind it. This chain joins TRBV6-5 and TRBJ1-4; D is perhaps TRBD1 (5 bases). This CDR3 spans 16 amino acids. Germline lookup yields CDR1 MNHEY and CDR2 SVGAGI. DNA for the CDR3: TGTGCCAGCAGTTACGGGCAGGGTGCAACTAAAGAAAAACTGTTTTTT. The encoded protein is CASSYGQGATKEKLFF.

On this clonotype: The junction and the germline gene differ at one end; a read error may be behind it. The V gene is TRBV10-3, the J gene TRBJ2-5, with D possibly matching TRBD1 (6 bases). This CDR3 spans 15 amino acids. Per the germline V gene, CDR1 is ENHRY and CDR2 is SYGVKD. CDR3 sequence reads: CAISEVRDLRGTHHF. In DNA form, the CDR3 reads TGTGCCATCAGTGAAGTCAGGGACCTGAGGGGGACCCACCACTTC.

The CDR3 region has the DNA TGTGCCAGCAGTTACTCGTCGGGGGCGGATGAGCAGTTCTTC. Translation gives CASSYSSGADEQFF. The rearrangement joins TRBV6-2 or TRBV6-3 to TRBJ2-1, with D perhaps being TRBD1 or TRBD2 (6 bases each). From germline, CDR1 is MNHEY and CDR2 SVGEGT. The CDR3 length is 14 residues. V was cut by 0 bases and J by 8 bases, with 11 bases left in between.

This clonotype was seen just once. This sequence joins TRBV11-3 and TRBJ2-1, with TRBD2 identical over 7 bases. J was trimmed by 10 bases and V by 4 bases; bases with no gene match: 7. The germline CDR1 and CDR2 sequences are SGHNT and YENEEA. The CDR3 totals 13 residues. The CDR3 loop reads CASSSKWEGEQFF. The CDR3 DNA follows: TGTGCCAGCAGCTCGAAGTGGGAGGGCGAGCAGTTCTTC. Drawing the rest from reference TRBV11-3 and TRBJ2-1, the complete variable domain is EAGVVQSPRYKIIEKKQPVAFWCNPISGHNTLYWYLQNLGQGPELLIRYENEEAVDDSQLPKDRFSAERLKGVDSTLKIQPAELGDSAVYLCASSSKWEGEQFFGPGTRLTVL.

The genes are TRBV10-3 and TRBJ2-1, with 8 nucleotides matching TRBD1. CDR1 and CDR2 from the germline V gene are ENHRY and SYGVKD. The length of the CDR3 is 13 residues. The V gene end was trimmed by 7 bases and the J gene end by 6 bases; junction bases not matched to a gene: 5. The CDR3 DNA sequence: TGTGCCATCAAGCAGGGGGCTGTCAATGAGCAGTTCTTC. Protein: CAIKQGAVNEQFF.

A note on this clonotype: Compared with germline, one end of the junction differs, possibly owing to a read error. The chain is built from TRBV11-2 and TRBJ1-5; unclear D gene. CDR3 length equals 17 residues. Germline CDR1 and CDR2: SGHAT and FQNNGV. The CDR3 region is CASSLDPMLQKRPAPAF. As DNA, the CDR3 is TGTGCCAGCAGCTTAGATCCAATGTTACAGAAGAGACCAGCCCCAGCATTT.

The genes are TRBV11-2 and TRBJ2-3; D possibly corresponds to TRBD2 (6 bases). The CDR3 consists of 14 residues. Trimming left V 1 base short and J 4 bases short, with 9 bases between. The germline V gene encodes CDR1 SGHAT and CDR2 FQNNGV. CDR3 protein: CASSLVGSSDTQYF. The CDR3 DNA follows: TGTGCCAGCAGCTTAGTCGGGAGTTCAGATACGCAGTATTTT.

As concerns this clonotype: Since the CDR3 does not end with the conserved phenylalanine or tryptophan, this likely comes from a read error. The DNA is left out, because the CDR3 cannot be placed on it with certainty; the CDR3 is given as TCRdb lists it. V gene TRBV29-1 combines with J gene TRBJ2-7; the D call TRBD1 from the table was never checked on the DNA. Inclusive of both ends, the CDR3 amounts to 13 amino acids. CDR1 and CDR2 (germline): SQVTM, ANQGSEA. The CDR3 loop reads CSVTGTGNYEQCL.

The chain employs TRBV6-2 or TRBV6-3 and TRBJ1-2; D remains unclear. The germline CDR1 and CDR2 sequences are MNHEY and SVGEGT. V lost 5 bases to trimming and J lost 4 bases, with 5 bases between them. The CDR3 is made up of 11 amino acids. As DNA, the CDR3 is TGTGCCAGCAGTCCAGCCTATGGCTACACCTTC. Translated, it gives CASSPAYGYTF.

Notes on this clonotype: Mismatch with germline at one junction end may stem from a read error. This chain links TRBV6-5 with TRBJ2-3, with 11 nucleotides matching TRBD1. Germline CDR1 is MNHEY and CDR2 is SVGAGI. The CDR3 runs to 16 residues. The DNA for the CDR3 is TGCGCCAGCAGTTACTCGAGGACAGGGGGCGCAGATACGCAGTATTTT. Translated: CASSYSRTGGADTQYF.

Many counts were recorded for this clonotype. The chain has TRBV3-1 and TRBJ2-7; D not resolved. The CDR3 length is 11 residues. V was cut by 6 bases and J by 3 bases, with 6 bases left in between. The V gene's germline CDR1 is LGHDT and CDR2 YNNKEL (reference sequence). The CDR3 loop reads CASSSSYEQYF. In nucleotides, the CDR3 is TGTGCCAGCAGTTCCAGCTACGAGCAGTACTTC.

Details on this clonotype: The junction shows a germline mismatch at one end, possibly a read error. The chain is built from TRBV7-9 and TRBJ2-7; 7 bases align to TRBD1. This CDR3 is built from 13 residues. Looked up from germline, CDR1 is SEHNR and CDR2 is FQNEAQ (reference sequence). CDR3 region: CAGSWRQGYEQYF. The CDR3 coding sequence is TGTGCCGGCAGCTGGAGACAGGGATACGAGCAGTACTTC.

On this clonotype: At one end the junction does not follow the germline gene, possibly because of a read error. The rearrangement uses TRBV11-1 and TRBJ2-3; D gene ambiguous. The CDR3 totals 12 residues. Germline CDR1 and CDR2: SGHAT and FQDESV (reference sequence). The CDR3 loop is CASSPSTDTHYF. The CDR3 DNA sequence: TGTGCCAGCAGCCCCAGCACAGATACGCACTATTTT.

The chain joins TRBV7-9 to TRBJ2-1; the D is unclear. Germline values: CDR1 SEHNR, CDR2 FQNEAQ (reference sequence). Trimming shortened V by 5 bases and J by 4 bases, and 12 bases separated the two germline ends. The CDR3 runs to 14 residues. The CDR3 reads CASSQLQTYNEQFF. For the CDR3, the DNA is TGTGCCAGCAGCCAACTTCAGACTTACAATGAGCAGTTCTTC.

Comment on this clonotype: Possible read error: a much larger clone is one base away. J is TRBJ2-5 and V is TRBV11-2; D unresolved. The V end was cut by 3 bases, the J end by 9 bases, with 8 bases between. CDR1 is SGHAT and CDR2 is FQNNGV in the germline V gene. This CDR3 spans 11 amino acids. Written as DNA, the CDR3 is TGTGCCAGCAGCTTCTACGAGGCCCAGTACTTC. Encoded protein: CASSFYEAQYF.

The gene calls are TRBV11-1 and TRBJ2-3; D perhaps matches TRBD2 (7 bases). V gave up 5 bases and J gave up 7 bases, with 19 bases separating them. Germline V lookup: CDR1 SGHAT, CDR2 FQDESV (reference sequence). The CDR3 runs to 15 residues. The chain's CDR3 is CASSRGTRGTNTQYF. CDR3 DNA: TGTGCCAGCAGCCGGGGGACGCGGGGGACAAATACGCAGTATTTT. Looking up the rest from reference TRBV11-1 and TRBJ2-3 gives the full variable domain: EAEVAQSPRYKITEKSQAVAFWCDPISGHATLYWYRQILGQGPELLVQFQDESVVDDSQLPKDRFSAERLKGVDSTLKIQPAELGDSAMYLCASSRGTRGTNTQYFGPGTRLTVL.

This clonotype was counted ten times or more. The chain couples TRBV5-1 to TRBJ2-1; perhaps TRBD2 as D (6 bases). Looked up from germline, CDR1 is SGHRS and CDR2 is YFSETQ. With 1 base removed from V and 11 bases from J, the gap between germline ends came to 13 bases. The CDR3 length is 13 residues. CDR3 bases: TGCGCCAGCAGCTTGACTAGCAGGAGTAAGCAGTTCTTC. Its protein is CASSLTSRSKQFF.

The chain links TRBV6-5 to TRBJ2-2; D unclear. This CDR3 is built from 15 residues. Germline V gene sequence: CDR1 MNHEY, CDR2 SVGAGI. V gave up 2 bases and J gave up 1 base, with 8 bases separating them. This chain's CDR3 is CASSYLGRNTGELFF. The CDR3 DNA follows: TGTGCCAGCAGTTACCTAGGGCGGAACACCGGGGAGCTGTTTTTT.

This clonotype was seen once. V usage is TRBV6-1 and J usage is TRBJ2-3; D might be TRBD1 or TRBD2, each matching 5 bases. The CDR3 consists of 18 residues. The V gene lost 6 bases and the J gene lost 3 bases, with 25 bases spanning the gap. Looked up from germline, CDR1 is MNHNS and CDR2 is SASEGT. The DNA for the CDR3 is TGTGCCAGCAGCGATGGGGGTGGCTGGAGTCGAGGGACAGATACGCAGTATTTT. This encodes CASSDGGGWSRGTDTQYF.